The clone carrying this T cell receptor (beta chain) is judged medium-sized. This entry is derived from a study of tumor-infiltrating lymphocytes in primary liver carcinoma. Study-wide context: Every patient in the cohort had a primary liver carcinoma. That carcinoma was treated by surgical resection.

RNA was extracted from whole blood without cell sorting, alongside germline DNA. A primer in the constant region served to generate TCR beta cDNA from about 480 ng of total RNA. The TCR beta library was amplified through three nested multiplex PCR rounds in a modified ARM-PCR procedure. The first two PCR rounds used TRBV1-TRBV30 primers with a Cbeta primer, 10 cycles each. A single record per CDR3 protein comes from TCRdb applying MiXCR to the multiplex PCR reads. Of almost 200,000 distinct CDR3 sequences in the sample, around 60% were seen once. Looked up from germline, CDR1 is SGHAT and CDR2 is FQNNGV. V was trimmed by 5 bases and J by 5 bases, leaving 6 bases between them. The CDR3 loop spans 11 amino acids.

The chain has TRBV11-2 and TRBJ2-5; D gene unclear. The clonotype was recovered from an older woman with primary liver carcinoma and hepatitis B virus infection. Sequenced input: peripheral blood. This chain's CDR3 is CASSPRETQYF. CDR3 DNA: TGTGCCAGCAGCCCGAGGGAGACCCAGTACTTC.